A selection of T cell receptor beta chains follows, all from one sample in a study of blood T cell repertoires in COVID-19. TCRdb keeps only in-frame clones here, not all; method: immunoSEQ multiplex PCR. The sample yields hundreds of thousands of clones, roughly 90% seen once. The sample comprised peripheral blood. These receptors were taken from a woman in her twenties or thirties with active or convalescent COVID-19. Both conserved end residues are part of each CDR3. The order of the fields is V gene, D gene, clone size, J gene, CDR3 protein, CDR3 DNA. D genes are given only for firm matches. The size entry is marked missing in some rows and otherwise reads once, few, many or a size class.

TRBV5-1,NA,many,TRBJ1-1,CASSSRGNTEAFF,TGCGCCAGCAGCTCCCGGGGGAACACTGAAGCTTTCTTT
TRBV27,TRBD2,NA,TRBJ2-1,CASSLTGLAGGPHEQFF,TGTGCCAGCAGTTTAACTGGACTAGCGGGAGGGCCTCATGAGCAGTTCTTC
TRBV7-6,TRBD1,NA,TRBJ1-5,CASSPGTGGSNQPQHF,TGTGCCAGCAGCCCGGGGACAGGGGGTAGCAATCAGCCCCAGCATTTT
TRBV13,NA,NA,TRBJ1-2,CASSYELSGYTF,TGTGCCAGCAGCTACGAACTAAGCGGCTACACCTTC
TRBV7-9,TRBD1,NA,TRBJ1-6,CASSPTGAGSPLHF,TGTGCCAGCAGCCCAACAGGGGCCGGCTCACCCCTCCACTTT
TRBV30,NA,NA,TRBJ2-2,CAWSVLNTGELFF,TGTGCCTGGAGTGTACTGAACACCGGGGAGCTGTTTTTT
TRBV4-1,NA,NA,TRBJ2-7,CASSQYAGDYEQYF,TGCGCCAGCAGCCAGTACGCAGGGGACTACGAGCAGTACTTC
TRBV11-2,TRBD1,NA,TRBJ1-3,CASSFYGTGVSSGNTIYF,TGTGCCAGCAGCTTTTACGGGACAGGGGTTAGCTCTGGAAACACCATATATTTT
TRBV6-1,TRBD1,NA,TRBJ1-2,CASSEGQGPASGYTF,TGTGCCAGCAGTGAGGGACAGGGGCCCGCGAGCGGCTACACCTTC
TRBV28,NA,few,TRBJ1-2,CASSERPGLPMSGYTF,TGTGCCAGCAGCGAACGTCCGGGACTCCCGATGTCTGGCTACACCTTC
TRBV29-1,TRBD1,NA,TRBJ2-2,CSVEFAGGEVGELFF,TGCAGCGTTGAATTTGCAGGGGGCGAGGTCGGGGAGCTGTTTTTT
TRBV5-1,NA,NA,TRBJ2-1,CASSLDGSSGNEQFF,TGCGCCAGCAGCTTGGACGGATCCTCGGGAAATGAGCAGTTCTTC
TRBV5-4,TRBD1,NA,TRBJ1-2,CASSHVGTGHYGYTF,TGTGCCAGCAGCCATGTTGGGACAGGGCACTATGGCTACACCTTC
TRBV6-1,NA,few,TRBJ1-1,CASSEARETEAFF,TGTGCCAGCAGTGAAGCCCGGGAAACTGAAGCTTTCTTT
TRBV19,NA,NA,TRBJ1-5,CASSIDLYSNQPQHF,TGTGCCAGTAGTATAGATCTTTATAGCAATCAGCCCCAGCATTTT
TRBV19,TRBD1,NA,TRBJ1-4,CASSDRGSGGRAERLFF,TGTGCCAGCTCGGACAGGGGAAGTGGGGGACGGGCGGAAAGACTGTTTTTT
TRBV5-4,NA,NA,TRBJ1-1,CASSLDRVYAFF,TGTGCCAGCAGCTTGGACAGGGTTTATGCTTTCTTT
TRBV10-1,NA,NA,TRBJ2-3,CASSVPGSSNTQYF,TGCGCCAGCAGTGTGCCCGGGTCCTCGAATACGCAGTATTTT
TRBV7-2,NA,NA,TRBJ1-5,CASSTGTPYSNQPQHF,TGTGCCAGCAGCACCGGGACACCCTATAGCAATCAGCCCCAGCATTTT
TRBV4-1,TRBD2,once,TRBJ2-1,CASSQGTSGSGEQFF,TGCGCCAGCAGCCAAGGGACTAGCGGGAGTGGTGAGCAGTTCTTC
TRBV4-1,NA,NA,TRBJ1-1,CASSQEWRLNTEAFF,TGCGCCAGCAGCCAAGAATGGCGGCTGAACACTGAAGCTTTCTTT
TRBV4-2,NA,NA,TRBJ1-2,CASSGGNYGYTF,TGTGCCAGCAGCGGAGGCAACTATGGCTACACCTTC
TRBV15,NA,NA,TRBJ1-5,CATSRDGGAQPQHF,TGTGCCACCAGCAGAGACGGGGGGGCTCAGCCCCAGCATTTT
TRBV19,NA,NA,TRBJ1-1,CASQQGGRTEAFF,TGTGCCAGTCAGCAGGGTGGACGAACTGAAGCTTTCTTT
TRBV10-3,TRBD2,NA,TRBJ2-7,CATGLPGGYEQYF,TGTGCCACCGGACTCCCGGGGGGCTACGAGCAGTACTTC
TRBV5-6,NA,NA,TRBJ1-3,CASSLVGAGNTIYF,TGTGCCAGCAGCTTGGTAGGGGCTGGAAACACCATATATTTT
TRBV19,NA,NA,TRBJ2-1,CASKLLGGGENEQFF,TGTGCCAGTAAATTGTTAGGGGGGGGAGAAAATGAGCAGTTCTTC
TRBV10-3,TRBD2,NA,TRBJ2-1,CAISDYLLGGTSGSGEQFF,TGTGCCATCAGTGATTACCTTCTGGGGGGGACTAGCGGGAGTGGGGAGCAGTTCTTC
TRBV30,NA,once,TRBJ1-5,CAWSVRAGPVSDSNQPQHF,TGTGCCTGGAGTGTACGTGCAGGGCCCGTTTCAGATAGCAATCAGCCCCAGCATTTT
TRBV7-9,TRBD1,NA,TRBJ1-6,CASSLQGGPLHF,TGTGCCAGCAGCTTACAGGGGGGACCCCTCCACTTT
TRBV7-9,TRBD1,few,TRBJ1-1,CASSPQGGSLFTEAFF,TGTGCCAGCAGCCCGCAGGGGGGCTCCCTATTCACTGAAGCTTTCTTT
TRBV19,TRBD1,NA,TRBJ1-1,CASTPGQAPTYTEAFF,TGTGCCAGCACGCCGGGACAGGCCCCTACTTACACTGAAGCTTTCTTT
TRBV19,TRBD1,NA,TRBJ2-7,CASSGTGRHEQYF,TGTGCCAGTAGCGGGACAGGGAGGCACGAGCAGTACTTC
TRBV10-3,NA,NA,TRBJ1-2,CAARQDPNYGYTF,TGTGCCGCCAGACAGGACCCTAACTATGGCTACACCTTC
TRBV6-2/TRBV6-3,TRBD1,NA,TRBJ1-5,CASSHGQEVEPQHF,TGTGCCAGCAGCCACGGACAGGAGGTCGAGCCCCAGCATTTT
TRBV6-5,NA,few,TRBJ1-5,CATTRGLASNQPQHF,TGTGCCACCACCAGGGGACTAGCTAGCAATCAGCCCCAGCATTTT
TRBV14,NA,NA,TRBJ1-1,CASSPQGRNTEAFF,TGTGCCAGCAGCCCGCAGGGGCGGAACACTGAAGCTTTCTTT